This T cell receptor beta chain was profiled in a study of blood T cell repertoires in COVID-19. Turning to the study itself: Researchers got acute and convalescent COVID-19 samples from the United States, Italy and Spain. The analysed material was cDNA or gDNA that came from T cells, B-cell-depleted T cells, or PBMCs.

In the case of this clone: The same CDR3 also results from other DNA sequences found in this sample.

Losses at the gene ends were 5 bases for V and 2 bases for J; bases not matched to a gene: 6. The CDR3 covers 14 residues. Germline CDR1 is SGHAT and CDR2 is FQNNGV. Authors' data handling: Amplifying reference gene primers gave estimates of nucleated cell counts. Sequencing used immunoSEQ multiplex PCR; TCRdb keeps in-frame clones, though not all of them. V and J calls plus clone size are reproduced from that table; the DNA served to infer D and trimming. Among 200,000 to 250,000 clones listed, around 84% were seen once. Sample: peripheral blood. This sequence originates from a man aged 25-40 years with active or convalescent COVID-19. The V and J genes are TRBV11-2 and TRBJ2-7; 7 nucleotides match TRBD1. Written as DNA, the CDR3 is TGTGCCAGCAGCCCTCCGGGACAGACCTACGAGCAGTACTTC. Translated, it gives CASSPPGQTYEQYF.